These 22 T cell receptor beta chains originate from one sample sequenced in a study of blood T cell repertoires in COVID-19. Assay: immunoSEQ multiplex PCR; the TCRdb copy retains only in-frame clones and omits some. Of 45,000 to 55,000 clones listed, approximately 87% were seen once; the top ten hold roughly 5.2%. Sequencing was done on a sample of peripheral blood. The source is a human donor in a cohort sampled during active COVID-19.

The chain carries TRBV10-3 and TRBJ2-7, with 11 bases matching TRBD2. CDR1 ENHRY and CDR2 SYGVKD come from the germline V gene. J lost 4 bases, V lost 4 bases, and 6 bases had no gene match. This CDR3 spans 15 amino acids. CDR3 DNA sequence: TGTGCCATCAGTGTAGGGGCTAGCGGGGGGTACGAGCAGTACTTC. Translating gives CAISVGASGGYEQYF.

The rearrangement joins TRBV6-5 to TRBJ1-1; 9 positions agree with TRBD1. Germline loops: CDR1 MNHEY, CDR2 SVGAGI. This CDR3 has 15 amino acids. V lost 2 bases and J lost 3; bases outside the gene matches: 4. This chain's CDR3 is CASSYQTGGDTEAFF. In DNA, the CDR3 is TGTGCCAGCAGTTACCAGACAGGGGGGGACACTGAAGCTTTCTTT.

The chain recombines TRBV7-2 with TRBJ1-1; weak D call: TRBD1 (6 bases). V was cut by 5 bases and J by 1 base, with 11 bases left in between. Looked up from germline, CDR1 is SGHTA and CDR2 is FQGNSA. This CDR3 region has 14 residues. The CDR3 loop is CASSVEQGNTEAFF. In DNA, the CDR3 is TGTGCCAGCAGCGTCGAACAGGGGAACACTGAAGCTTTCTTT.

This clone was found once. The CDR3 DNA is TGTGCCAGCAGTTTATTGGCAGGGAGGAACTATGGCTACACCTTC. Translation: CASSLLAGRNYGYTF. The chain employs TRBV28 and TRBJ1-2; maybe TRBD1 (5 bases). The CDR3 loop spans 15 amino acids. The germline V gene encodes CDR1 MDHEN and CDR2 SYDVKM. V was shortened by 1 base and J by 2 bases, with 11 bases between the two germline ends.

This clone was recorded only once. This chain uses TRBV28 with TRBJ2-7; D not resolved. V lost 8 bases, J lost 7 bases, and 21 bases lay in between. Germline CDR1 reads MDHEN; CDR2 reads SYDVKM. This CDR3 is 14 amino acids long. DNA of the CDR3: TGTGCCAGCTCCCCCCAGGCCGGCGCCGCAGAGCAGTACTTC. It translates to CASSPQAGAAEQYF.

V usage is TRBV4-3 and J usage is TRBJ2-2, with 13 positions matching TRBD2. Losses at the gene ends were 3 bases for V and 0 bases for J; bases not matched to a gene: 4. Per germline, CDR1 LGHNA and CDR2 YSLEER. The CDR3 is 18 residues long. Here the CDR3 DNA reads TGCGCCAGCAGCCATGGGACTAGCGGGGTTTCGAACACCGGGGAGCTGTTTTTT. This encodes CASSHGTSGVSNTGELFF.

This sequence joins TRBV27 and TRBJ1-4, with D uncertain. Germline loops: CDR1 MNHEY, CDR2 SMNVEV (reference sequence). This CDR3 is built from 14 residues. Trimming left V 4 bases short and J 3 bases short, with 9 bases between. CDR3 region: CASSSGGANEKLFF. The DNA for the CDR3 is TGTGCCAGCAGTTCCGGAGGCGCTAATGAAAAACTGTTTTTT. The variable domain in full, completed from reference TRBV27 and TRBJ1-4, reads EAQVTQNPRYLITVTGKKLTVTCSQNMNHEYMSWYRQDPGLGLRQIYYSMNVEVTDKGDVPEGYKVSRKEKRNFPLILESPSPNQTSLYFCASSSGGANEKLFFGSGTQLSVL.

The chain carries TRBV15 and TRBJ1-1, with D possibly matching TRBD1 (5 bases). Trimming stripped 0 bases from V and 5 bases from J, with 10 bases between. Germline V CDR1 and CDR2: LNHNV, YYDKDF (reference sequence). This CDR3 is built from 14 residues. This CDR3 reads CATSRDGGVTEAFF. CDR3 DNA: TGTGCCACCAGCAGAGATGGAGGGGTTACTGAAGCTTTCTTT. The whole variable domain, filled in from reference TRBV15 and TRBJ1-1, reads DAMVIQNPRYQVTQFGKPVTLSCSQTLNHNVMYWYQQKSSQAPKLLFHYYDKDFNNEADTPDNFQSRRPNTSFCFLDIRSPGLGDTAMYLCATSRDGGVTEAFFGQGTRLTVV.

V usage is TRBV28 and J usage is TRBJ2-3; 9 bases fit TRBD2. Germline CDR1 is MDHEN and CDR2 is SYDVKM. CDR3 length: 15 amino acids. Trimming removed 10 bases from V and 2 bases from J; junction bases left unmatched: 10. The CDR3, as DNA: TGTGCCACCCGTAGCGGGGGTTCTTTCACAGATACGCAGTATTTT. Translating it yields CATRSGGSFTDTQYF.

The chain is built from TRBV24-1 and TRBJ2-5; 8 positions match TRBD1. The germline gives CDR1 KGHDR, CDR2 SFDVKD. Trimming cost V 4 bases and J 4 bases; bases outside gene matches: 7. The CDR3 is 15 amino acids. The CDR3 DNA sequence: TGTGCCACCAGTGACTGGACCGGACAGGGAGAGACCCAGTACTTC. Translation gives CATSDWTGQGETQYF.

Notes on this clone: The junction does not match germline at one end; this may be a read error. Within the sample, other DNA sequences also encode this same CDR3. The V gene is TRBV9, the J gene TRBJ2-3, with 9 positions matching TRBD2. The germline gives CDR1 SGDLS, CDR2 YYNGEE. CDR3 size: 15 residues. The CDR3 protein is CASSVEAGGTDTQYF. The CDR3, as DNA: TGTGCCAGCAGCGTAGAAGCGGGGGGAACAGATACACAGTATTTT.

The chain carries TRBV12-5 and TRBJ1-1; D remains ambiguous. Trimming stripped 0 bases from V and 0 bases from J, with 8 bases between. Per germline, CDR1 LGHNT and CDR2 FRNRAP. The CDR3 length is 15 residues. CDR3 residues: CASGLVRDLNTEAFF. CDR3 coding DNA: TGTGCTAGTGGTTTGGTGAGGGATCTGAACACTGAAGCTTTCTTT.

This clone was detected once. V gene TRBV7-2 combines with J gene TRBJ2-1; perhaps TRBD2 as D (5 bases). From germline, CDR1 is SGHTA and CDR2 FQGNSA. The ends were cut back, 0 bases at V and 1 base at J, with 10 bases in the middle. The CDR3 is made up of 16 amino acids. CDR3 residues: CASSLASPGSYNEQFF. CDR3 bases: TGTGCCAGCAGCTTAGCCTCGCCGGGGTCCTACAATGAGCAGTTCTTC.

This rearrangement joins TRBV7-2 to TRBJ2-7, with 8 bases aligning to TRBD1. The CDR3 length is 14 residues. J gave up 5 bases and V 3 bases, and 6 bases lay outside the gene matches. From germline, CDR1 is SGHTA and CDR2 FQGNSA. The CDR3 spells CASSLGDRTHEQYF. DNA for the CDR3: TGTGCCAGCAGCTTGGGGGACAGGACCCACGAGCAGTACTTC. Looking up the rest from reference TRBV7-2 and TRBJ2-7 gives the full variable domain: GAGVSQSPSNKVTEKGKDVELRCDPISGHTALYWYRQSLGQGLEFLIYFQGNSAPDKSGLPSDRFSAERTGGSVSTLTIQRTQQEDSAVYLCASSLGDRTHEQYFGPGTRLTVT.

V is TRBV6-6 and J is TRBJ1-1, with 11 bases identical to TRBD1. Trimming took 4 bases from V and 1 from J; bases not matched to a gene: 5. The CDR3 consists of 16 residues. CDR1 and CDR2 (germline): MNHNY, SVGAGI (reference sequence). CDR3 loop: CASSLGQGAGNTEAFF. The DNA for the CDR3 is TGTGCCAGCAGTTTAGGACAGGGGGCTGGGAACACTGAAGCTTTCTTT.

CDR3: CASSQSRRGELFF. In DNA, the CDR3 is TGTGCCAGCAGCCAATCGCGGAGGGGCGAACTGTTTTTT. V and J are TRBV16 and TRBJ1-4; tentatively, D is TRBD1 (5 bases). Trimming cost V 0 bases and J 12 bases, with 11 bases left between them. Germline CDR1 KGHSY, CDR2 FQNENV. This CDR3 has 13 residues. Full variable domain (outside the CDR3, taken from reference TRBV16 and TRBJ1-4): GEEVAQTPKHLVRGEGQKAKLYCAPIKGHSYVFWYQQVLKNEFKFLISFQNENVFDETGMPKERFSAKCLPNSPCSLEIQATKLEDSAVYFCASSQSRRGELFFGSGTQLSVL.

This chain uses TRBV3-1 (or the pseudogene TRBV3-2) with TRBJ2-3, with 10 bases identical to TRBD2. Losses at the gene ends were 5 bases for V and 2 bases for J; bases not matched to a gene: 10. Germline lookup yields CDR1 LGHDT and CDR2 YNNKEL (reference sequence). CDR3 size: 17 residues. The CDR3 DNA reads TGTGCCAGCAGCGACAGGGTAGCGGGGGGATACACAGATACGCAGTATTTT. Protein sequence: CASSDRVAGGYTDTQYF.

This clone was counted a few times. This chain joins TRBV5-1 and TRBJ2-6, with a weak D call TRBD1 (6 bases). The CDR3 has 16 residues. Germline V gene sequence: CDR1 SGHRS, CDR2 YFSETQ. With 4 bases removed from V and 0 bases from J, the gap between germline ends came to 11 bases. CDR3 sequence reads: CASSTTGTSGANVLTF. CDR3 nucleotides: TGCGCCAGCAGCACTACAGGGACCTCTGGGGCCAACGTCCTGACTTTC.

The chain couples TRBV6-6 to TRBJ2-5, with 8 positions matching TRBD2. This CDR3 has 16 residues. CDR1 and CDR2 from the germline V gene are MNHNY and SVGAGI (reference sequence). V lost 2 bases and J lost 2; bases outside the gene matches: 7. CDR3 loop: CASSYGVAGSQETQYF. CDR3 in DNA: TGTGCCAGCAGTTACGGGGTAGCGGGGTCTCAAGAGACCCAGTACTTC.

Sample share makes this clone medium-sized. The gene calls are TRBV6-5 and TRBJ1-6; tentative D call: TRBD1 (5 bases). Germline assignment: CDR1 MNHEY and CDR2 SVGAGI. The CDR3 covers 15 residues. The ends were cut back, 0 bases at V and 10 bases at J, with 13 bases in the middle. The CDR3 loop is CASSYSVRVESPLHF. The CDR3 region has the DNA TGTGCCAGCAGTTACTCGGTCAGGGTTGAGTCACCCCTCCACTTT.

This chain connects TRBV6-5 to TRBJ1-2, with D tentatively TRBD1 (5 bases). The length of the CDR3 is 13 residues. In germline, CDR1 is MNHEY, CDR2 SVGAGI. Trimming shortened V by 7 bases and J by 2 bases, and 11 bases separated the two germline ends. The CDR3 loop is CASTTGGNYGYTF. DNA for the CDR3: TGTGCCAGCACTACGGGGGGAAACTATGGCTACACCTTC.

The CDR3 protein is CASSPRGGSQETQYF. In DNA form, the CDR3 reads TGTGCCAGCAGCCCTAGGGGGGGTTCCCAAGAGACCCAGTACTTC. The gene calls are TRBV5-4 and TRBJ2-5, with a tentative D call TRBD2 (7 bases). Germline CDR1 SGHNT, CDR2 YYREEE (reference sequence). The V end lost 4 bases, the J end lost 1 base, and 14 bases lay between the germline ends. The CDR3 totals 15 residues.